These T cell receptor beta chains were read from a single sample in a study of cytomegalovirus exposure and HLA in healthy donors. Using immunoSEQ multiplex PCR, the repertoire was profiled, and TCRdb retains in-frame clones only, with some absent. The sample gives tens of thousands of clones, 75% to 85% of which show up once; about 4% is in the top ten. Sequences were obtained from PBMCs. The receptors originated from a woman between 40 and 55 years old in good health and CMV-seronegative. Both conserved end residues are part of each CDR3. The D gene is left open where the match is weak. The size entry is marked missing in some rows and otherwise reads once, few, many or a size class.

cdr3_nt,cdr3_aa,clone_size,v_call,j_call,d_call
TGTGCCAGCCAACAGGGAAGGGAGACCCAGTACTTC,CASQQGRETQYF,.,TRBV19,TRBJ2-5,.
TGTGCCAGCACCCAGGGTACAATGAACACTGAAGCTTTCTTT,CASTQGTMNTEAFF,.,TRBV6-1,TRBJ1-1,.
TGTGCCAGCAGCTTAGTCGGTCTAGCGAACTACAATGAGCAGTTCTTC,CASSLVGLANYNEQFF,once,TRBV7-6,TRBJ2-1,.
TGTGCCAGCAGCACCTTTTATGCGGGACAGGGGTCCTACAATGAGCAGTTCTTC,CASSTFYAGQGSYNEQFF,.,TRBV7-8,TRBJ2-1,TRBD1
TGTGCCAGCAGGCCTGGACAGGTCTACGAGCAGTACTTC,CASRPGQVYEQYF,.,TRBV6-5,TRBJ2-7,TRBD1
TGTGCCAGCAGTGAAAGAACAGGACAGGGGCACTCTGGAAACACCATATATTTT,CASSERTGQGHSGNTIYF,once,TRBV25-1,TRBJ1-3,TRBD1
TGTGCCAGCAGCTCAGGGGGGCCAAATGAGCAGTTCTTC,CASSSGGPNEQFF,.,TRBV7-9,TRBJ2-1,.
TGTGCCAGCAGAATAGCGGGGGGGCCCGAGCAGTACTTC,CASRIAGGPEQYF,.,TRBV2,TRBJ2-7,TRBD2
TGTGCCAGCAGTTGGCCAGCTAAAGAGGACTATGGCTACACCTTC,CASSWPAKEDYGYTF,.,TRBV6-6,TRBJ1-2,.
TGTGCCAGAAGCTTAGAACAGTGTACCGGCAATCAGCCCCAGCATTTT,CARSLEQCTGNQPQHF,few,TRBV5-3,TRBJ1-5,.
TGTGCCAGCAGCTCACTTAAGCAGGGTTTCGTTGAGACCCAGTACTTC,CASSSLKQGFVETQYF,.,TRBV9,TRBJ2-5,.
TGTGCCAGCAGGGTCGGGACAAACTATGGCTACACCTTC,CASRVGTNYGYTF,.,TRBV6-5,TRBJ1-2,.
TGTGCCATCCATCAAGGGACAGGGGGCAACACTGAAGCTTTCTTT,CAIHQGTGGNTEAFF,.,TRBV10-3,TRBJ1-1,TRBD1
TGTGCCAGCAGCTTGGCCAAAGACAGGGAGAACACTGAAGCTTTCTTT,CASSLAKDRENTEAFF,few,TRBV5-6,TRBJ1-1,TRBD1
TGTGCCAGCAGTTACGCCACAGGGATAGGTGGCTACACCTTC,CASSYATGIGGYTF,.,TRBV6-5,TRBJ1-2,.
TGCGCCAGCAGCCACTTCTCGGCGGAAAACTATGGCTACACCTTC,CASSHFSAENYGYTF,.,TRBV4-1,TRBJ1-2,.
TGTGCCAGCACCTCAGAGGGCAGGGGTAGAGATGAGCAGTTCTTC,CASTSEGRGRDEQFF,once,TRBV7-9,TRBJ2-1,.
TGTGCCAGCAGCTTGGGTAGCGGGGGGGCCTTGTACGAGCAGTACTTC,CASSLGSGGALYEQYF,.,TRBV5-4,TRBJ2-7,TRBD2
TGTGCCTGGAGTTCAGGGACCGGGGAGCTGTTTTTT,CAWSSGTGELFF,once,TRBV30,TRBJ2-2,.
TGTGCCAGCAGCTGGACTCTGGTACAGCCCCAGCATTTT,CASSWTLVQPQHF,.,TRBV7-2,TRBJ1-5,.
TGTGCCAGCACCCAGGCGGGGGTCGGACAAGAGACCCAGTACTTC,CASTQAGVGQETQYF,once,TRBV7-2,TRBJ2-5,TRBD2
TGTGCCAGCAGTGAAGGACAGGGGTCCTCCTACGAGCAGTACTTC,CASSEGQGSSYEQYF,few,TRBV6-1,TRBJ2-7,TRBD1
TGTGCCAGCAGCCTAGCCAGGGACCAAGAGACCCAGTACTTC,CASSLARDQETQYF,.,TRBV7-9,TRBJ2-5,.
TGTGCCAGCAGCGCACTAGCGGGGGGGCCCAATGAGCAGTTCTTC,CASSALAGGPNEQFF,.,TRBV4-2,TRBJ2-1,TRBD2
TGTGCCAGCAGCTTAGTGGAGGGTTATCCTGGAAACACCATATATTTT,CASSLVEGYPGNTIYF,.,TRBV7-8,TRBJ1-3,.
TGTGCCTGGAGTGTGACGGGACAGATCAATCAGCCCCAGCATTTT,CAWSVTGQINQPQHF,.,TRBV30,TRBJ1-5,TRBD1
TGTGCCAGCATCATTGGACAAGCAACTAATGAAAAACTGTTTTTT,CASIIGQATNEKLFF,.,TRBV2,TRBJ1-4,.
TGTGCCAGCAGCCCCACGGGATATGGCTACACCTTC,CASSPTGYGYTF,.,TRBV7-6,TRBJ1-2,.
TGTGCCAGCAGCGTAGGCAACCTAAATTCACCCCTCCACTTT,CASSVGNLNSPLHF,few,TRBV9,TRBJ1-6,.
TGCGCCAGCAGCTTAAGGGGGCCTCAGCCCCAGCATTTT,CASSLRGPQPQHF,once,TRBV5-1,TRBJ1-5,TRBD1
TGCAGCGCTGGACAGGGGGCCTACCAAGAGACCCAGTACTTC,CSAGQGAYQETQYF,.,TRBV29-1,TRBJ2-5,TRBD1
TGTGCCAGCAGTGAGTCCAGGGATAACTATGGCTACCCCTTC,CASSESRDNYGYPF,few,TRBV6-1,TRBJ1-2,.
TGTGCCAGCAGCGACGGACTAGCGGGGCGGCTCCGGAATGAGCAGTTCTTC,CASSDGLAGRLRNEQFF,.,TRBV13,TRBJ2-1,TRBD2
TGTGCCAGCTCTACGACAGGGGGCGAGGTTGGCTACACCTTC,CASSTTGGEVGYTF,.,TRBV18,TRBJ1-2,TRBD1
TGCGCCAGCAGCCAACAGGAAAGGTCTGAAGCTTTCTTT,CASSQQERSEAFF,few,TRBV4-3,TRBJ1-1,.
TGTGCCAGCAGCGCCCGGGACAGGGCTCTTTCACCCCTCCACTTT,CASSARDRALSPLHF,.,TRBV9,TRBJ1-6,TRBD1
TGTGCCAGCAGCCCCGGACAGGGGCCAGATACGCAGTATTTT,CASSPGQGPDTQYF,.,TRBV5-6,TRBJ2-3,TRBD1
TGTGCCAGCTCACCTGCACCAGGGGAGCGCTATGGCTACACCTTC,CASSPAPGERYGYTF,.,TRBV18,TRBJ1-2,.
TGTGCCAGCAGCTCCGACGTTGGAGGAAATCAGCCCCAGCATTTT,CASSSDVGGNQPQHF,.,TRBV9,TRBJ1-5,.
TGTGCCAGCAGCTCGCAGGGGATAGATACGCAGTATTTT,CASSSQGIDTQYF,.,TRBV7-9,TRBJ2-3,.